Below are 30 T cell receptor beta chains sequenced from a single sample in a study of blood T cell repertoires in COVID-19. Repertoires were generated with immunoSEQ multiplex PCR, while TCRdb's copy carries only in-frame clones and drops some. The sample has hundreds of thousands of clones; roughly 89% are singletons. The sample comprised PBMCs or T cells enriched from blood (not recorded which). Every receptor here comes from a woman in her 40s who had recovered from COVID-19.

The chain joins TRBV7-2 to TRBJ2-3, with TRBD2 matching 11 bases. V shed 3 bases, J shed 6 bases, and the junction held 11 bases outside the gene matches. CDR3 size: 17 residues. Per germline, CDR1 SGHTA and CDR2 FQGNSA. The CDR3 nucleotides are TGTGCCAGCAGCTTGGGCCTTAGCGGGAGGGCCTCCGATACGCAGTATTTT. This encodes CASSLGLSGRASDTQYF. The complete variable domain, with remaining parts taken from reference TRBV7-2 and TRBJ2-3, reads GAGVSQSPSNKVTEKGKDVELRCDPISGHTALYWYRQSLGQGLEFLIYFQGNSAPDKSGLPSDRFSAERTGGSVSTLTIQRTQQEDSAVYLCASSLGLSGRASDTQYFGPGTRLTVL.

J is TRBJ1-5 and V is TRBV27; 7 bases align to TRBD1. The CDR3 contains 15 residues. The V segment lost 5 bases and the J segment 11 bases; nucleotides outside the gene matches: 15. Germline assignment: CDR1 MNHEY and CDR2 SMNVEV (reference sequence). The CDR3 protein is CASSAHVQGILTQHF. CDR3 DNA sequence: TGTGCCAGCAGTGCTCACGTACAGGGGATCCTGACCCAGCATTTT.

The J gene is TRBJ2-2, the V gene TRBV9; maybe TRBD2 (6 bases). Germline assignment: CDR1 SGDLS and CDR2 YYNGEE. Trimming cost V 0 bases and J 2 bases, with 14 bases left between them. This CDR3 spans 17 amino acids. The CDR3 region has the DNA TGTGCCAGCAGCGTAGCTCCAGCGGGTTTTAACACCGGGGAGCTGTTTTTT. Protein product: CASSVAPAGFNTGELFF.

V is TRBV12-3 or TRBV12-4 and J is TRBJ2-2; D is unresolved. The V end was cut by 6 bases, the J end by 4 bases, with 6 bases between. This CDR3 is built from 12 residues. As DNA, the CDR3 is TGTGCCAGCAGACAAACCACCGGGGAGCTGTTTTTT. Translated: CASRQTTGELFF.

V gene TRBV4-1 combines with J gene TRBJ2-2; 9 bases map to TRBD2. CDR1 and CDR2 from the germline V gene are MGHRA and YSYEKL. The ends lost 1 base at V and 1 base at J; junction bases unmatched: 7. The CDR3 loop spans 18 amino acids. As DNA, the CDR3 is TGCGCCAGCAGCCAAGTCCTGTCTAGCGGGAAGAACACCGGGGAGCTGTTTTTT. Protein: CASSQVLSSGKNTGELFF.

The genes are TRBV5-1 and TRBJ1-1, with D unresolved. The germline CDR1 and CDR2 sequences are SGHRS and YFSETQ. Trimming shortened V by 2 bases and J by 4 bases, and 9 bases separated the two germline ends. CDR3 length: 13 residues. CDR3 DNA sequence: TGCGCCAGCAGCTTAATCATCGGCACTGAAGCTTTCTTT. Translation gives CASSLIIGTEAFF.

The CDR3 sequence is CASSPQGEETQYF. In DNA form, the CDR3 reads TGTGCCAGCAGTCCCCAGGGCGAGGAGACCCAGTACTTC. The V and J genes are TRBV27 and TRBJ2-5, with D possibly matching TRBD1 (5 bases). The CDR3 spans 13 residues. CDR1 is MNHEY and CDR2 is SMNVEV in the germline V gene (reference sequence). Trimming stripped 5 bases from V and 5 bases from J, with 12 bases between.

The chain couples TRBV11-2 to TRBJ2-1; the match to TRBD2 covers 10 bases. After removal of 3 bases from V and 9 bases from J, the junction contained 8 bases not matched to a gene. This CDR3 spans 15 amino acids. Germline V gene sequence: CDR1 SGHAT, CDR2 FQNNGV. The CDR3 DNA sequence: TGTGCCAGCAGCTTTTCGGTAGCGGGAGGCTCTGAGCAGTTCTTC. This translates into CASSFSVAGGSEQFF.

This chain joins TRBV6-6 and TRBJ2-5; TRBD2 matches 8 bases. J gave up 5 bases and V 7 bases, and 6 bases lay outside the gene matches. The germline gives CDR1 MNHNY, CDR2 SVGAGI (reference sequence). The CDR3 length is 13 residues. CDR3 bases: TGTGCCAGCACCCCCCCGGGGGGGGAGACCCAGTACTTC. Translated: CASTPPGGETQYF.

This clone was counted between two and nine times. The chain employs TRBV19 and TRBJ1-5, with 9 bases that match TRBD1. This CDR3 spans 15 amino acids. The germline CDR1 and CDR2 sequences are LNHDA and SQIVND (reference sequence). V dropped 5 bases and J dropped 4; count of bases not matched to a gene: 6. CDR3 sequence: CASSPGTGFNQPQHF. DNA for the CDR3: TGTGCCAGTAGTCCCGGGACAGGGTTTAATCAGCCCCAGCATTTT.

The V gene is TRBV27, the J gene TRBJ2-3, with D tentatively TRBD1 (5 bases). V was pared by 4 bases and J by 2 bases, with 13 bases between. This CDR3 region has 15 residues. The germline CDR1 and CDR2 sequences are MNHEY and SMNVEV (reference sequence). This CDR3 reads CASSSKLDTTDTQYF. The CDR3 DNA is TGTGCCAGCAGTTCCAAACTGGACACCACAGATACGCAGTATTTT.

This clone was observed many times. The chain uses TRBV29-1 and TRBJ2-1; tentative D call: TRBD1 (5 bases). CDR3 length: 13 residues. The germline V gene encodes CDR1 SQVTM and CDR2 ANQGSEA. Trimming stripped 0 bases from V and 7 bases from J, with 10 bases between. In DNA, the CDR3 is TGCAGCGTTGAAGAGTGGCAGGGAAATGAGCAGTTCTTC. This translates into CSVEEWQGNEQFF.

The gene calls are TRBV7-9 and TRBJ1-2, with TRBD1 matching over 9 bases. The germline V gene has CDR1 SEHNR and CDR2 FQNEAQ (reference sequence). The trim removed 5 bases at V and 2 bases at J, leaving 6 bases unmatched. The CDR3 has 15 amino acids. The CDR3 DNA sequence: TGTGCCAGCAGCACAGGAGACAGGGGGAACTATGGCTACACCTTC. Its protein is CASSTGDRGNYGYTF.

The chain has TRBV27 and TRBJ1-6, with D possibly TRBD1 on 6 matching bases. Trimming took 1 base from V and 14 from J, leaving 9 bases between them. This CDR3 has 12 residues. Germline assignment: CDR1 MNHEY and CDR2 SMNVEV (reference sequence). CDR3 protein: CASSLFEGALHF. DNA for the CDR3: TGTGCCAGCAGTTTATTCGAGGGGGCCCTCCACTTT.

The chain is built from TRBV27 and TRBJ1-2; weak D call: TRBD1 (6 bases). CDR3 size: 13 residues. Germline V lookup: CDR1 MNHEY, CDR2 SMNVEV (reference sequence). Trimming stripped 6 bases from V and 4 bases from J, with 12 bases between. The DNA for the CDR3 is TGTGCCAGCAGCCAACAGGGATTCTATGGCTACACCTTC. As protein: CASSQQGFYGYTF.

This rearrangement joins TRBV7-9 to TRBJ2-1; no reliable D call. The CDR3 is 16 amino acids. Trimming took 5 bases from V and 0 from J, leaving 14 bases between them. Germline V gene data show CDR1 as SEHNR and CDR2 as FQNEAQ (reference sequence). CDR3 protein: CASSRAAASSYNEQFF. The CDR3 nucleotides read TGTGCCAGCAGCCGCGCCGCGGCGAGCTCCTACAATGAGCAGTTCTTC.

The chain has TRBV29-1 and TRBJ2-2; the D is unclear. CDR1 is SQVTM and CDR2 is ANQGSEA in the germline V gene. The CDR3 loop spans 12 amino acids. Trimming pared 4 bases from V and 6 bases from J, leaving 9 bases between. The CDR3 DNA reads TGCAGCGTTGTTATACAGTCCGGGGAGCTGTTTTTT. Its translation is CSVVIQSGELFF.

The J gene is TRBJ2-5, the V gene TRBV18; no reliable D call. The germline V gene has CDR1 KGHSH and CDR2 LQKENI. Trimming took off 1 base at V and 4 bases at J, with 4 bases between the two ends. CDR3 size: 12 residues. Written as DNA, the CDR3 is TGTGCCAGCTCACCACTCGGAGAGACCCAGTACTTC. Its protein product is CASSPLGETQYF.

V gene TRBV4-1 combines with J gene TRBJ1-1; 10 nucleotides match TRBD1. Per the germline V gene, CDR1 is MGHRA and CDR2 is YSYEKL. With V trimmed by 5 bases and J by 0 bases, 12 bases remained unmatched. The CDR3 runs 18 residues. Here the CDR3 reads CASSKISGTGELNTEAFF. The CDR3 DNA reads TGCGCCAGCAGCAAGATTTCCGGGACAGGGGAGTTGAACACTGAAGCTTTCTTT.

The rearrangement uses TRBV18 and TRBJ2-1, with D possibly TRBD1 on 6 matching bases. Trimming took off 4 bases at V and 5 bases at J, with 9 bases between the two ends. Germline V gene sequence: CDR1 KGHSH, CDR2 LQKENI. There are 13 residues in the CDR3. The CDR3 here is CASSQGVDNEQFF. CDR3 DNA: TGTGCCAGCTCACAGGGGGTTGACAATGAGCAGTTCTTC.

A single count supports this clone. The rearrangement joins TRBV5-1 to TRBJ2-5, with 8 bases lining up with TRBD1. This CDR3 region has 14 residues. Trimming cost V 0 bases and J 4 bases; bases outside gene matches: 2. Germline V lookup: CDR1 SGHRS, CDR2 YFSETQ. The CDR3 DNA reads as TGCGCCAGCAGCTTGGGACAGGGGCGAGAGACCCAGTACTTC. This codes for CASSLGQGRETQYF.

This clone showed up just a few times. The chain has TRBV15 and TRBJ1-4, with D uncertain. The CDR3 is 13 amino acids. Between the trimmed V and J ends, which lost 3 bases and 11 bases, there was a span of 13 bases. From germline, CDR1 is LNHNV and CDR2 YYDKDF (reference sequence). The CDR3 reads CATSRVDLGKLFF. In nucleotides, the CDR3 is TGTGCCACCAGCAGGGTGGACTTGGGTAAACTGTTTTTT.

This clone has ten or more counts. The sample contains more than one DNA sequence encoding this CDR3. This chain links TRBV5-1 with TRBJ1-5, with D possibly being TRBD1 (5 bases). The germline V gene encodes CDR1 SGHRS and CDR2 YFSETQ. Trimming pared 0 bases from V and 4 bases from J, leaving 11 bases between. The CDR3 consists of 15 residues. CDR3 coding DNA: TGCGCCAGCAGCTTGGCCGGGCAGGGAAATCAGCCCCAGCATTTT. Protein sequence: CASSLAGQGNQPQHF.

The V and J genes are TRBV27 and TRBJ1-4; 8 bases match TRBD1. Losses at the gene ends were 0 bases for V and 8 bases for J; bases not matched to a gene: 11. CDR1 is MNHEY and CDR2 is SMNVEV in the germline V gene (reference sequence). The CDR3 totals 17 residues. The DNA of the CDR3 is TGTGCCAGCAGTTTATCCCCCCCAGGGGGCTTTTCGGAAAAACTGTTTTTT. Its protein is CASSLSPPGGFSEKLFF.

The chain employs TRBV28 and TRBJ1-2; 9 positions agree with TRBD1. The CDR3 runs 16 residues. Germline lookup yields CDR1 MDHEN and CDR2 SYDVKM. Losses at the gene ends were 1 base for V and 6 bases for J; bases not matched to a gene: 9. The CDR3 spells CASSLYQQGASHGYTF. As DNA, the CDR3 is TGTGCCAGCAGTTTATACCAACAGGGGGCGTCCCATGGCTACACCTTC.

J is TRBJ2-1 and V is TRBV5-5; D not certain. Trimming removed 2 bases from V and 2 bases from J, with 8 bases in between. Germline V gives CDR1 SGHKS, CDR2 YYEKEE (reference sequence). The CDR3 length is 14 residues. The CDR3 here is CASSLVVTYNEQFF. The CDR3 region has the DNA TGTGCCAGCAGCTTAGTAGTAACCTACAATGAGCAGTTCTTC. Variable domain in full (rest from reference TRBV5-5 and TRBJ2-1): DAGVTQSPTHLIKTRGQQVTLRCSPISGHKSVSWYQQVLGQGPQFIFQYYEKEERGRGNFPDRFSARQFPNYSSELNVNALLLGDSALYLCASSLVVTYNEQFFGPGTRLTVL.

The CDR3 DNA reads TGTGCCAGCAGTGAAGCGCTTTTTCAGGGGTCTGAAGACGAGCAGTACGTC. Translating it yields CASSEALFQGSEDEQYV. The genes are TRBV6-1 and TRBJ2-7; TRBD1 is a possible D gene (6 bases). The CDR3 consists of 17 residues. Germline CDR1 MNHNS, CDR2 SASEGT. V gave up 0 bases and J gave up 5 bases, with 20 bases separating them.

The genes are TRBV7-2 and TRBJ2-7, with 7 bases lining up with TRBD2. The CDR3 contains 13 residues. Germline V CDR1 and CDR2: SGHTA, FQGNSA. Trimming took 1 base from V and 13 from J; bases not matched to a gene: 10. CDR3 protein: CASSLETGGILYV. The CDR3 DNA follows: TGTGCCAGCAGCTTAGAAACGGGAGGAATCCTATACGTC.

V is TRBV6-5 and J is TRBJ1-1; possible D gene TRBD1, 6 bases. Germline CDR1 and CDR2: MNHEY and SVGAGI. Trimming cost V 7 bases and J 1 base, with 16 bases left between them. There are 15 residues in the CDR3. The CDR3 loop is CASTPAQDRNTEAFF. The DNA of the CDR3 is TGTGCCAGCACCCCCGCCCAGGACAGGAACACTGAAGCTTTCTTT.

This clone was observed a few times. This chain links TRBV15 with TRBJ1-5; TRBD1 agrees at 8 bases. CDR1 and CDR2 (germline): LNHNV, YYDKDF (reference sequence). The junction had 4 bases not matched to a gene; V was cut back by 0 bases and J by 6 bases. This CDR3 has 15 amino acids. Here the CDR3 reads CATSRDLTGAQPQHF. CDR3 in DNA: TGTGCCACCAGCAGAGATTTGACAGGGGCTCAGCCCCAGCATTTT.